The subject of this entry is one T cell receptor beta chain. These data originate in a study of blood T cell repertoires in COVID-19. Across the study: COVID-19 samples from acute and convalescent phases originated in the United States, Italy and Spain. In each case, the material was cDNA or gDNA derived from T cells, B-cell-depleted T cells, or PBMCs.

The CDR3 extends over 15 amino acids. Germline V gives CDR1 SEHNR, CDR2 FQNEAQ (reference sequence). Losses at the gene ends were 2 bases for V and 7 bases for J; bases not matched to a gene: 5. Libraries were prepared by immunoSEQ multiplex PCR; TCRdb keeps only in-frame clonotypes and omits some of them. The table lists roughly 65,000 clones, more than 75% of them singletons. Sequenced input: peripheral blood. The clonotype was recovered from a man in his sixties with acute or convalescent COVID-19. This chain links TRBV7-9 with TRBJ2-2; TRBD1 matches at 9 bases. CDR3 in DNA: TGTGCCAGCAGCTTACAACAGGGGGCTGGCGGGGAGCTGTTTTTT. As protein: CASSLQQGAGGELFF. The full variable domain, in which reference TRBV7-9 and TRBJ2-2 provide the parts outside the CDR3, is DTGVSQNPRHKITKRGQNVTFRCDPISEHNRLYWYRQTLGQGPEFLTYFQNEAQLEKSRLLSDRFSAERPKGSFSTLEIQRTEQGDSAMYLCASSLQQGAGGELFFGEGSRLTVL.